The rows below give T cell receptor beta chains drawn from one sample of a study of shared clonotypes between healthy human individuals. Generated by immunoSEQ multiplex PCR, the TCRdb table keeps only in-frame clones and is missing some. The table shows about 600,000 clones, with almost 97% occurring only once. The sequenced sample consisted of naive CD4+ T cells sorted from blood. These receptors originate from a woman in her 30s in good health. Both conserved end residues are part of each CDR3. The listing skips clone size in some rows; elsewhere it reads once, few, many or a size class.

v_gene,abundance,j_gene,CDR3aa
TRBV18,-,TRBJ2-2,CASSPRAGRLNTGELFF
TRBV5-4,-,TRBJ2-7,CASSTGPHEQYF
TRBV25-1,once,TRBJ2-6,CASSGGQLSGANVLTF
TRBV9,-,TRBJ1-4,CASSVQGNNEKLFF
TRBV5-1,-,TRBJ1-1,CASSLAPPGPWGTEAFF
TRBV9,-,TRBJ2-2,CASSGTSGRTNTGELFF
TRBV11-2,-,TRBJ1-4,CASSLPQGAGEKLFF
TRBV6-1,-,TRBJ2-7,CASSGIQGYEQYF
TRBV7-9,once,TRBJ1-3,CASSLDRSSGNTIYF
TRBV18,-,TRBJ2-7,CASSESYEQYF
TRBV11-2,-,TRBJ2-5,CASSLGYFQETQYF
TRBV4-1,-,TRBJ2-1,CASSQDRAGMPYNEQFF
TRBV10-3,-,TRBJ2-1,CAIRNRLAGLGDEQFF
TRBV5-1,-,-,CASSLSTSNLYEQYF
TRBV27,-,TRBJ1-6,CASSPIYFPYNSPLHF
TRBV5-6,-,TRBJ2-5,CASSLILAGSLQETQYF